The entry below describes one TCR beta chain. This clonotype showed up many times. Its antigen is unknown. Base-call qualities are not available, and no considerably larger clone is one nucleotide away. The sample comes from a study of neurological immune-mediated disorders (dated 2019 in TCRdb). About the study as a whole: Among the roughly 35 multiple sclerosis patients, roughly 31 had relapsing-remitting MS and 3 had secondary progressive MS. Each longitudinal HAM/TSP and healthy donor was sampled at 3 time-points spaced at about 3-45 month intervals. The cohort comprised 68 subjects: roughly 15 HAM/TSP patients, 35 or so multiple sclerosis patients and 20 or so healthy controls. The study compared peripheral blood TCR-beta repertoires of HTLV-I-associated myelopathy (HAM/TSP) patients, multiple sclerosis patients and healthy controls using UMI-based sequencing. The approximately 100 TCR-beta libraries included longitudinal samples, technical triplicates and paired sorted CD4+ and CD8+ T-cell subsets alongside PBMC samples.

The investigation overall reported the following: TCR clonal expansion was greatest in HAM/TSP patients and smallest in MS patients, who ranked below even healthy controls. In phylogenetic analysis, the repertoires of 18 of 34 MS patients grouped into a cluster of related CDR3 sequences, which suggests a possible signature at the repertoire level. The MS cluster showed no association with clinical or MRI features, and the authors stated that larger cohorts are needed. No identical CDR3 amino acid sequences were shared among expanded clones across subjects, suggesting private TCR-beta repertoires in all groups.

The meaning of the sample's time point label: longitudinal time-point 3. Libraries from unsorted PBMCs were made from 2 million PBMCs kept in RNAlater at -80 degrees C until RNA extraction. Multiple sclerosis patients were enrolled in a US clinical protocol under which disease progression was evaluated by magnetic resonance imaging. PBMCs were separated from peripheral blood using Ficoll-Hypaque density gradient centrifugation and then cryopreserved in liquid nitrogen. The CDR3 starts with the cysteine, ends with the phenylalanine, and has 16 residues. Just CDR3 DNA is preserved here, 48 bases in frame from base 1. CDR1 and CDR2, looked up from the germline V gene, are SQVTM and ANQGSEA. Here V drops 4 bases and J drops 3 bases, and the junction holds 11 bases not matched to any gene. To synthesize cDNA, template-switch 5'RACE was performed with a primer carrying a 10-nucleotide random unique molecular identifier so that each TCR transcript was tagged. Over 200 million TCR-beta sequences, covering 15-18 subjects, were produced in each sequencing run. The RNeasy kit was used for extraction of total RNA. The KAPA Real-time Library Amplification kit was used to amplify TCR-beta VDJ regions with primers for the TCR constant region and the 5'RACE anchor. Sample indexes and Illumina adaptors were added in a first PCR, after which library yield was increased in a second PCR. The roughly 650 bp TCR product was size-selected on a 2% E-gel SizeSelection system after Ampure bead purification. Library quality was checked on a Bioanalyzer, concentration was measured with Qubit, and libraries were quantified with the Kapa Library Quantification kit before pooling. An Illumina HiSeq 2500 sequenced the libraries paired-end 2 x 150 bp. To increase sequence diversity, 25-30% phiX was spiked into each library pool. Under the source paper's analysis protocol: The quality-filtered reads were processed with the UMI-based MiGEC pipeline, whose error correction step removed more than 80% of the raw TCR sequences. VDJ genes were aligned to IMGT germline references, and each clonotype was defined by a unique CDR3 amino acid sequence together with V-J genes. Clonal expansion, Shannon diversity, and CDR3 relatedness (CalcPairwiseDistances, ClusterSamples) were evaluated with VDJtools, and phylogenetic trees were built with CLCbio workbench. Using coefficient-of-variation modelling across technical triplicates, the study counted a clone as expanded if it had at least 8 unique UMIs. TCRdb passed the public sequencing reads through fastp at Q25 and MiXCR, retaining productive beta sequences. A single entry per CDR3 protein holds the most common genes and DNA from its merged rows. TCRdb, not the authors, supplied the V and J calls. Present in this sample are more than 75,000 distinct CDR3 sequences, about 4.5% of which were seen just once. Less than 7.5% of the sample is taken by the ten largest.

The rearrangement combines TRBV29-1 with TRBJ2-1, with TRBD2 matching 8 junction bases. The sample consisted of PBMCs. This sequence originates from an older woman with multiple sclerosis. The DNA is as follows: TGCAGCGTTGGCCCACGAACGGGGGGGTACTACAATGAGCAGTTCTTC. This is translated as CSVGPRTGGYYNEQFF.